Following are 26 T cell receptor beta chains from one sample sequenced in a study of response to subunit inactivated influenza vaccine. Each CDR3 protein gets one entry after TCRdb re-called the RT-PCR reads with MiXCR. The table has approximately 680,000 distinct CDR3 sequences, 15% to 18% seen once. The sequences come from PBMCs from blood, collected about 11 days after vaccination. The source of these receptors is a man aged 45-60 years who received an inactivated influenza vaccine.

The chain joins TRBV6-5 to TRBJ2-3, with D hard to call. CDR1 and CDR2 (germline): MNHEY, SVGAGI. Trimming removed 0 bases at V and 3 bases at J, with 7 bases between. The CDR3 runs 14 residues. Written as DNA, the CDR3 is TGTGCCAGCAGTTACTCGAGTTTGACAGATACGCAGTATTTT. This gives the protein CASSYSSLTDTQYF.

A few counts support this clonotype. The J gene is TRBJ1-5, the V gene TRBV12-3 or TRBV12-4; D ambiguous. V lost 4 bases, J lost 11 bases, and 18 bases lay in between. The CDR3 has 14 amino acids. The CDR3: CASSSGLQRLAQHF. CDR3 nucleotide sequence: TGTGCCAGCAGTTCCGGGCTCCAGAGGTTGGCCCAGCATTTT.

The chain employs TRBV6-1 and TRBJ1-5; D uncertain. V was trimmed by 3 bases and J by 0 bases, leaving 12 bases between them. The CDR3 is 16 residues long. Germline V gene lookup returns CDR1 MNHNS and CDR2 SASEGT. In nucleotides, the CDR3 is TGTGCCAGCAGTGAGGGTCAGGCCTATAGCAATCAGCCCCAGCATTTT. Its protein product is CASSEGQAYSNQPQHF.

This clonotype has just a few counts. The V gene is TRBV6-1, the J gene TRBJ1-1; a possible D gene is TRBD1 (6 bases). V was cut by 7 bases and J by 4 bases, with 16 bases left in between. The CDR3 has 14 residues. CDR1 MNHNS and CDR2 SASEGT come from the germline V gene. The CDR3 region has the DNA TGTGCCAGCACCTCCTTCCGGGGGCCCACTGAAGCTTTCTTT. It encodes CASTSFRGPTEAFF.

This clonotype was seen ten or more times. The chain combines TRBV14 with TRBJ2-1; D not certain. This CDR3 spans 16 amino acids. CDR1 is SGHDN, CDR2 FVKESK, per germline. The V end lost 0 bases, the J end lost 0 bases, and 9 bases lay between the germline ends. CDR3 nucleotide sequence: TGTGCCAGCAGCCAAGATTTATTGAGCTCCTACAATGAGCAGTTCTTC. The encoded protein is CASSQDLLSSYNEQFF.

V is TRBV20-1 and J is TRBJ2-1; 7 bases are shared with TRBD1. The J segment lost 5 bases and the V segment lost 2 bases, leaving 6 bases of the junction unmatched. This CDR3 spans 14 amino acids. Germline V lookup: CDR1 DFQATT, CDR2 SNEGSKA (reference sequence). The DNA of the CDR3 is TGCAGTGCTAGACTCTACGGGACAGACAATGAGCAGTTCTTC. This codes for CSARLYGTDNEQFF.

The chain employs TRBV4-1 and TRBJ1-4; weak D call: TRBD1 (5 bases). CDR3 length equals 15 residues. Per the germline V gene, CDR1 is MGHRA and CDR2 is YSYEKL. The ends were cut back, 2 bases at V and 7 bases at J, with 14 bases in the middle. CDR3 loop: CASSQLGDRGEKLFF. The CDR3 DNA is TGCGCCAGCAGCCAACTCGGGGACCGGGGTGAAAAACTGTTTTTT.

This sequence joins TRBV7-2 and TRBJ2-7; D unclear. In germline, CDR1 is SGHTA, CDR2 FQGNSA. The CDR3 extends over 15 amino acids. The V end was cut by 3 bases, the J end by 5 bases, with 17 bases between. The CDR3 DNA is TGTGCCAGCAGCTTCCCGGCCGGAGAAGGCCACGAGCAGTACTTC. It yields the protein CASSFPAGEGHEQYF. Drawing the rest from reference TRBV7-2 and TRBJ2-7, the complete variable domain is GAGVSQSPSNKVTEKGKDVELRCDPISGHTALYWYRQSLGQGLEFLIYFQGNSAPDKSGLPSDRFSAERTGGSVSTLTIQRTQQEDSAVYLCASSFPAGEGHEQYFGPGTRLTVT.

The J gene is TRBJ2-2, the V gene TRBV20-1; 12 bases are a match to TRBD2. Trimming cost V 0 bases and J 0 bases; bases outside gene matches: 5. Germline CDR1 and CDR2: DFQATT and SNEGSKA (reference sequence). CDR3 length: 18 residues. The CDR3 coding sequence is TGCAGTGCTAGAGATCTAACTAGCGGGGGGACGAACACCGGGGAGCTGTTTTTT. Translation gives CSARDLTSGGTNTGELFF.

This clonotype has a handful of counts. The chain joins TRBV5-1 to TRBJ2-2, with D hard to call. CDR3 length equals 15 residues. Germline values: CDR1 SGHRS, CDR2 YFSETQ. Deletions cut 1 base from V and 3 bases from J, with 10 bases between. The chain's CDR3 is CASSLTATDTGELFF. The CDR3 nucleotides read TGCGCCAGCAGCTTGACTGCCACGGACACCGGGGAGCTGTTTTTT.

The rearrangement joins TRBV4-1 to TRBJ1-1; D is possibly TRBD1 (6 bases). This CDR3 comprises 14 residues. Trimming removed 0 bases at V and 8 bases at J, with 13 bases between. CDR1 and CDR2 from the germline V gene are MGHRA and YSYEKL. For the CDR3, the DNA is TGCGCCAGCAGCCAAGACTCCAGGGGTTTAGAAGCTTTCTTT. The encoded protein is CASSQDSRGLEAFF.

This clonotype was seen more than once but under ten times. V gene TRBV20-1 combines with J gene TRBJ2-1; 8 bases agree with TRBD2. The CDR3 covers 14 residues. The V gene's germline CDR1 is DFQATT and CDR2 SNEGSKA (reference sequence). Trimming at V came to 5 bases and at J to 7 bases, leaving 10 bases not matched to a gene. CDR3 in DNA: TGCAGTGCTGCCCCCGGGACTAGAATTAATGAGCAGTTCTTC. Translating it yields CSAAPGTRINEQFF.

The chain combines TRBV27 with TRBJ1-1; TRBD1 agrees at 7 bases. The CDR3 length is 14 residues. The germline CDR1 and CDR2 sequences are MNHEY and SMNVEV (reference sequence). V dropped 5 bases and J dropped 4; count of bases not matched to a gene: 7. In nucleotides, the CDR3 is TGTGCCAGCAGTCCGACGTGGGACAGCACTGAAGCTTTCTTT. Amino acid sequence: CASSPTWDSTEAFF.

This clonotype showed up many times. The chain employs TRBV29-1 and TRBJ2-2, with D hard to call. The length of the CDR3 is 12 residues. V lost 0 bases and J 3 bases, leaving 2 bases between the germline ends. Germline CDR1 reads SQVTM; CDR2 reads ANQGSEA. The CDR3 DNA follows: TGCAGCGTTGAAGAGGACACCGGGGAGCTGTTTTTT. Protein: CSVEEDTGELFF.

The table lists this clonotype with a few counts. The gene calls are TRBV29-1 and TRBJ2-7; TRBD2 aligns across 8 bases. The CDR3 spans 11 residues. Losses at the gene ends were 7 bases for V and 6 bases for J; bases not matched to a gene: 5. Looked up from germline, CDR1 is SQVTM and CDR2 is ANQGSEA. CDR3 loop: CSAGRDSEQYF. The CDR3 DNA sequence: TGCAGCGCCGGGAGGGATAGCGAGCAGTACTTC.

There are a few counts of this clonotype. The V call is TRBV7-9, the J call TRBJ2-5; TRBD2 might be the D (6 bases). Trimming left V 5 bases short and J 6 bases short, with 10 bases between. The germline V gene encodes CDR1 SEHNR and CDR2 FQNEAQ (reference sequence). The CDR3 loop spans 12 amino acids. The CDR3 bases are TGTGCCAGCAGCCCCGCGGGACAGACCCAGTACTTC. This sequence encodes CASSPAGQTQYF.

This clonotype was counted between two and nine times. This rearrangement joins TRBV7-2 to TRBJ2-7, with 8 positions matching TRBD1. Looked up from germline, CDR1 is SGHTA and CDR2 is FQGNSA. The trim removed 1 base at V and 3 bases at J, leaving 5 bases unmatched. The CDR3 runs to 15 residues. The CDR3 DNA sequence: TGTGCCAGCAGCTTAGGGGCAGGGGGCTACTACGAGCAGTACTTC. Translating it yields CASSLGAGGYYEQYF. The complete variable domain, with remaining parts taken from reference TRBV7-2 and TRBJ2-7, reads GAGVSQSPSNKVTEKGKDVELRCDPISGHTALYWYRQSLGQGLEFLIYFQGNSAPDKSGLPSDRFSAERTGGSVSTLTIQRTQQEDSAVYLCASSLGAGGYYEQYFGPGTRLTVT.

This clonotype came up a few times. The chain combines TRBV10-3 with TRBJ2-7; D might be TRBD1 (6 bases). Per germline, CDR1 ENHRY and CDR2 SYGVKD. This CDR3 has 13 residues. Trimming removed 3 bases at V and 4 bases at J, with 10 bases between. This chain's CDR3 is CAISDTGKYEQYF. The CDR3 DNA reads as TGTGCCATCAGTGACACAGGGAAGTACGAGCAGTACTTC.

This clonotype occurred a few times. The chain couples TRBV6-1 to TRBJ1-4, with a possible D match to TRBD1 (5 bases). V shed 8 bases and J shed 3 bases, with 16 bases lying between them. The CDR3 spans 15 residues. Germline V lookup: CDR1 MNHNS, CDR2 SASEGT. CDR3 coding DNA: TGTGCCAGCGTCGGGGGAGGGTCGGCTAATGAAAAACTGTTTTTT. It codes for CASVGGGSANEKLFF.

This clonotype was counted a few times. The chain couples TRBV29-1 to TRBJ2-5; D is unclear. Germline CDR1 reads SQVTM; CDR2 reads ANQGSEA. V was trimmed by 2 bases and J by 5 bases, leaving 9 bases between them. The CDR3 is 12 amino acids. The CDR3 nucleotides are TGCAGCGTTGAAATGGAATGGGAGACCCAGTACTTC. Encoded protein: CSVEMEWETQYF.

This clonotype was seen many times. The chain uses TRBV5-5 and TRBJ2-2, with 7 bases lining up with TRBD1. This CDR3 has 16 residues. Per germline, CDR1 SGHKS and CDR2 YYEKEE (reference sequence). The J segment lost 6 bases and the V segment lost 4 bases, leaving 12 bases of the junction unmatched. CDR3 DNA: TGTGCCAGCAGCCTCAGGGGGAGTGAATGGCCCGGGGAGCTGTTTTTT. Translation: CASSLRGSEWPGELFF.

This clonotype was detected only a few times. This sequence joins TRBV20-1 and TRBJ2-1; 14 bases are shared with TRBD2. The CDR3 totals 14 residues. V shed 5 bases, J shed 7 bases, and the junction held 4 bases outside the gene matches. Per the germline V gene, CDR1 is DFQATT and CDR2 is SNEGSKA (reference sequence). The CDR3 spells CSAERTSGRNEQFF. The CDR3 DNA sequence: TGCAGTGCTGAGAGGACTAGCGGGAGGAATGAGCAGTTCTTC.

The CDR3 coding sequence is TGTGCCAGCAGGGTTTATACCGGGGAGCTGTTTTTT. It encodes CASRVYTGELFF. The V and J genes are TRBV6-2 or TRBV6-3 and TRBJ2-2; D unresolved. This CDR3 contains 12 residues. V lost 6 bases, J lost 5 bases, and 7 bases lay in between. The V gene's germline CDR1 is MNHEY and CDR2 SVGEGT.

The chain couples TRBV10-2 to TRBJ2-1; 11 bases align to TRBD2. The CDR3 has 16 amino acids. V lost 4 bases and J lost 10; bases outside the gene matches: 12. CDR1 and CDR2 from the germline V gene are WSHSY and SAAADI. The CDR3 spells CASSVELAGAHGEQFF. Written as DNA, the CDR3 is TGCGCCAGCAGTGTGGAACTAGCGGGGGCCCACGGGGAGCAGTTCTTC.

The V gene is TRBV6-2 or TRBV6-3, the J gene TRBJ1-2, with D unclear. Germline lookup yields CDR1 MNHEY and CDR2 SVGEGT. The V gene lost 4 bases and the J gene lost 10 bases, with 13 bases spanning the gap. This CDR3 is built from 12 residues. The CDR3 DNA sequence: TGTGCCAGCAGTTGGGGTTCGGAGTACTACACCTTC. Translated, it gives CASSWGSEYYTF.

This clonotype has a handful of counts. The chain recombines TRBV7-9 with TRBJ2-1; 7 bases are shared with TRBD2. Germline values: CDR1 SEHNR, CDR2 FQNEAQ (reference sequence). The CDR3 sequence is 16 residues long. The trim removed 4 bases at V and 4 bases at J, leaving 10 bases unmatched. The CDR3 here is CASSSSPGLTYNEQFF. In DNA, the CDR3 is TGTGCCAGCAGCTCCTCTCCGGGACTAACATACAATGAGCAGTTCTTC. The full variable domain, with the rest looked up from reference TRBV7-9 and TRBJ2-1, is DTGVSQNPRHKITKRGQNVTFRCDPISEHNRLYWYRQTLGQGPEFLTYFQNEAQLEKSRLLSDRFSAERPKGSFSTLEIQRTEQGDSAMYLCASSSSPGLTYNEQFFGPGTRLTVL.